The 18 T cell receptor beta chains reported below all come from one sample, sequenced in a study of regulatory T cells in long-lasting Graves disease. Time point described: persistent/refractory GD, antithyroid drugs over 5 years with positive TRAb. Extracted RNA from PBMCs served as the source of the TCR library. The authors built TCR beta libraries using iRepertoire HTBI primers and Arm-PCR of CDR3 regions. TCRdb reanalysed the multiplex PCR reads using MiXCR and keeps one entry per CDR3 protein. The sample comprises 400,000 to 500,000 distinct CDR3 sequences, roughly a fifth of which are singletons, and approximately 14% rests with the top ten. The material was peripheral blood mononuclear cells (PBMCs), obtained when the disease was refractory, from a patient treated with antithyroid drugs. The receptors stem from a female donor with Graves disease.

Concerning this clonotype: This clone may be a read error of a much larger clone one base away. It is likely a read error, because the conserved phenylalanine at the end of the CDR3 is missing. This chain uses TRBV7-9 with TRBJ2-5; perhaps TRBD2 as D (5 bases). The J call is in doubt because the DNA end fits TRBJ2-7 better. This CDR3 has 15 residues. CDR1 and CDR2 from the germline V gene are SEHNR and FQNEAQ (reference sequence). The CDR3 reads CASSLAGAERNEQYL. For the CDR3, the DNA is TGTGCCAGCAGCTTAGCGGGAGCTGAAAGGAACGAGCAGTACCTC.

V and J are TRBV6-2 or TRBV6-3 and TRBJ1-4, with D perhaps matching TRBD1 (5 bases). Germline V CDR1 and CDR2: MNHEY, SVGEGT. Trimming left V 2 bases short and J 2 bases short, with 9 bases between. The CDR3 contains 15 residues. CDR3 loop: CASSYPRATNEKLFF. CDR3 bases: TGTGCCAGCAGTTACCCCAGGGCTACTAATGAAAAACTGTTTTTT.

In its sample, this clonotype was seen a few times. This chain connects TRBV10-1 to TRBJ1-1, with 7 positions matching TRBD1. Unmatched junction bases numbered 5, after V lost 0 bases and J lost 1 base. The CDR3 extends over 16 amino acids. CDR1 is WNHNN and CDR2 is SYGVQD in the germline V gene (reference sequence). CDR3 DNA sequence: TGCGCCAGCAGTGAGTCCGGGAGGGACAGGAACACTGAAGCTTTCTTT. As protein: CASSESGRDRNTEAFF.

This clonotype showed up many times. This CDR3 is CSAEAGGSSYEQYF. In DNA, the CDR3 is TGCAGTGCCGAAGCGGGAGGTAGCTCCTACGAGCAGTACTTC. The chain combines TRBV20-1 with TRBJ2-7; 9 bases are a match to TRBD2. Germline CDR1 DFQATT, CDR2 SNEGSKA (reference sequence). This CDR3 has 14 amino acids. V dropped 6 bases and J dropped 0; count of bases not matched to a gene: 6.

This clonotype was observed many times. The rearrangement joins TRBV20-1 to TRBJ2-7, with TRBD2 matching over 7 bases. Germline trimming cut 5 bases from V and 3 bases from J; bases unmatched to any gene: 10. Germline CDR1 DFQATT, CDR2 SNEGSKA (reference sequence). The CDR3 is 14 amino acids. The CDR3, as DNA: TGCAGTGCTTCGATCCTAGCGGTCCGCTACGAGCAGTACTTC. Translated: CSASILAVRYEQYF.

There are many counts of this clonotype. CDR3 bases: TGCAGTGCTGATCTTGTTGGGGCAGGGCCCGAAGAGACCCAGTACTTC. Its protein is CSADLVGAGPEETQYF. The chain recombines TRBV20-1 with TRBJ2-5; tentatively, D is TRBD1 (5 bases). Trimming removed 5 bases at V and 3 bases at J, with 22 bases between. The CDR3 loop spans 16 amino acids. CDR1 and CDR2 (germline): DFQATT, SNEGSKA (reference sequence).

This clonotype was found a few times. The chain recombines TRBV2 with TRBJ2-1; D is uncertain. CDR3 size: 14 residues. In germline, CDR1 is SNHLY, CDR2 FYNNEI. V lost 5 bases to trimming and J lost 10 bases, with 18 bases between them. CDR3 loop: CASSQAVGQPEQFF. For the CDR3, the DNA is TGTGCCAGCAGTCAGGCCGTCGGGCAACCCGAGCAGTTCTTC. The full variable domain, with the rest looked up from reference TRBV2 and TRBJ2-1, is EPEVTQTPSHQVTQMGQEVILRCVPISNHLYFYWYRQILGQKVEFLVSFYNNEISEKSEIFDDQFSVERPDGSNFTLKIRSTKLEDSAMYFCASSQAVGQPEQFFGPGTRLTVL.

The V gene is TRBV28, the J gene TRBJ2-1; D uncertain. The CDR3 is made up of 15 amino acids. Trimming stripped 7 bases from V and 6 bases from J, with 19 bases between. The germline CDR1 and CDR2 sequences are MDHEN and SYDVKM. The CDR3, as DNA: TGTGCCAGCACCCCTAGGAGCGCCCCCAGCAATGAGCAGTTCTTC. This codes for CASTPRSAPSNEQFF.

This clonotype showed up many times. The chain is built from TRBV12-3 or TRBV12-4 and TRBJ2-7, with TRBD1 matching over 11 bases. V trimming: 2 bases; J trimming: 9 bases; junction bases outside the gene matches: 9. CDR3 length equals 15 residues. CDR3 nucleotides: TGTGCCAGCAGTTTATCTGGGACAGGGGGTATGGGGCAGTACTTC. Residues: CASSLSGTGGMGQYF.

This clonotype was counted many times. J is TRBJ2-7 and V is TRBV28, with D hard to call. V was shortened by 6 bases and J by 3 bases, with 6 bases between the two germline ends. The length of the CDR3 is 11 residues. Germline CDR1 is MDHEN and CDR2 is SYDVKM. The CDR3 is CASRFGYEQYF. CDR3 DNA sequence: TGTGCCAGCAGATTCGGCTACGAGCAGTACTTC.

This clonotype was counted many times. The chain has TRBV28 and TRBJ1-2; no definite D call. The CDR3 length is 15 residues. The V gene's germline CDR1 is MDHEN and CDR2 SYDVKM. Trimming removed 7 bases from V and 4 bases from J, with 19 bases in between. The CDR3 coding sequence is TGTGCCAGCACCTCTATTGATGGACGAGGCTATGGCTACACCTTC. Its translation: CASTSIDGRGYGYTF.

This clonotype was observed a single time. The chain combines TRBV6-2 or TRBV6-3 with TRBJ2-7, with D tentatively TRBD1 (6 bases). CDR3 length: 13 amino acids. V dropped 3 bases and J dropped 4 bases, with 10 bases sitting between them. In germline, CDR1 is MNHEY, CDR2 SVGEGT. CDR3 sequence (DNA): TGTGCCAGCAGTTATATACAGGGTTACGAGCAGTACTTC. Translated: CASSYIQGYEQYF.

About this clonotype: The DNA is omitted, as the CDR3 cannot be located on it reliably, and the CDR3 follows TCRdb's listing. The chain's CDR3 is CASTNQTSMYLCATGVRETQYF. The chain joins TRBV12-3 or TRBV12-4 to TRBJ2-5; the table's D gene call, TRBD1, was not cross checked with the DNA. Including both end residues, the CDR3 is 22 amino acids long.

This clonotype was seen many times. The genes are TRBV29-1 and TRBJ2-2; unclear D gene. CDR1 and CDR2 from the germline V gene are SQVTM and ANQGSEA. V was clipped by 4 bases and J by 0 bases, with 9 bases between them. This CDR3 contains 14 residues. CDR3 residues: CSVGDLTNTGELFF. The CDR3 DNA sequence: TGCAGCGTTGGAGACCTGACGAACACCGGGGAGCTGTTTTTT.

The V and J genes are TRBV6-2 or TRBV6-3 and TRBJ1-1; D ambiguous. This CDR3 spans 12 amino acids. Germline CDR1 is MNHEY and CDR2 is SVGEGT. V was trimmed by 5 bases and J by 2 bases, leaving 6 bases between them. CDR3 residues: CASSPYNTEAFF. The CDR3 coding sequence is TGTGCCAGCAGTCCATACAACACTGAAGCTTTCTTT.

This chain links TRBV20-1 with TRBJ2-3; 14 nucleotides align to TRBD2. The CDR3 length is 18 residues. V was pared by 0 bases and J by 5 bases, with 10 bases of the junction left unmatched. CDR1 and CDR2 (germline): DFQATT, SNEGSKA (reference sequence). CDR3 DNA sequence: TGCAGTGCTAGAGATTTGGGACTAGCGGGAGTGAGAGGAGATACGCAGTATTTT. Translated: CSARDLGLAGVRGDTQYF.

In this sample, this clonotype turned up many times. The V and J genes are TRBV2 and TRBJ2-4; D perhaps matches TRBD2 (6 bases). V dropped 1 base and J dropped 5 bases, with 18 bases sitting between them. The CDR3 totals 17 residues. Germline V gives CDR1 SNHLY, CDR2 FYNNEI. This CDR3 reads CASSEVWGERAQNIQYF. CDR3 bases: TGTGCCAGCAGTGAAGTCTGGGGGGAGAGGGCCCAAAACATTCAGTACTTC.

The genes are TRBV5-6 and TRBJ2-2, with D possibly being TRBD2 (5 bases). This CDR3 has 14 amino acids. Germline loops: CDR1 SGHDT, CDR2 YYEEEE. V shed 4 bases and J shed 1 base, with 8 bases lying between them. The CDR3 loop reads CASSPGMNTGELFF. The CDR3 region has the DNA TGTGCCAGCAGCCCCGGGATGAACACCGGGGAGCTGTTTTTT.